The T cell receptor beta chain described here comes from a study of T cells in Graves' hyperthyroidism and ophthalmopathy. Study observations and caveats: Median prediction lead before ophthalmopathy onset was 6.5 months with the model. Appearing also in blood were most of the thyroid clonotypes expanded above 0.001.

Pregnant or lactating patients were excluded, as were those with uncontrolled infection or other autoimmune disease. Together with thyroid ultrasound, orbital computed tomography, serum thyroxine and TRAb, clinical symptoms were used for diagnoses. This clonotype was recorded a few times. Its antigen is as yet unknown. There were TCR beta CDR3 regions amplified from RNA transcripts. A first-round RT-PCR of the TCR CDR3 used the HTBI primer set. Via MiXCR, TCRdb re-called the multiplex PCR reads, giving one row per CDR3 protein. Of 400,000 to 600,000 distinct CDR3 sequences in the sample, 15% to 20% were seen once. The CDR3 extends over 13 amino acids. Trimming at V came to 2 bases and at J to 7 bases, leaving 3 bases not matched to a gene. In germline, CDR1 is SGHRS, CDR2 YFSETQ.

This clonotype was sampled from a woman aged 30 to 39 with Graves' ophthalmopathy. This chain connects TRBV5-1 to TRBJ2-5; 9 bases fit TRBD2. Sequenced: blood. The CDR3 loop is CASSLKTSGTQYF. The CDR3 DNA is TGCGCCAGCAGCTTAAAGACTAGCGGGACCCAGTACTTC.